One and the same sample provided the 25 T cell receptor beta chains below, sequenced in a study of OX40 agonist ivuxolimab in advanced cancers. Libraries were prepared by immunoSEQ multiplex PCR; TCRdb keeps only in-frame clonotypes and omits some of them. This table has tens of thousands of clones, about four fifths appearing once. Sequencing was performed on CD4+ or CD8+ T cells sorted from blood, taken in a trial of the OX40 agonist ivuxolimab. The receptor set was obtained from an adult with an advanced solid tumor such as melanoma, head and neck, liver or kidney cancer.

J is TRBJ1-5 and V is TRBV5-6, with D hard to call. Per germline, CDR1 SGHDT and CDR2 YYEEEE. The CDR3 contains 14 residues. The V and J ends lost 0 bases and 1 base respectively, with 5 bases between them. The CDR3 reads CASSLEGSNQPQHF. The CDR3 bases are TGTGCCAGCAGCTTGGAAGGGAGCAATCAGCCCCAGCATTTT.

The V and J genes are TRBV7-2 and TRBJ2-5, with a weak D call TRBD1 (5 bases). This CDR3 contains 15 residues. Germline lookup yields CDR1 SGHTA and CDR2 FQGNSA. V gave up 5 bases and J gave up 0 bases, with 13 bases separating them. The CDR3 here is CASSPGQPYQETQYF. The CDR3 DNA reads TGTGCCAGCAGCCCCGGACAACCGTACCAAGAGACCCAGTACTTC.

This clone was counted once. The gene calls are TRBV10-3 and TRBJ1-1; D gene ambiguous. Germline CDR1 and CDR2: ENHRY and SYGVKD. CDR3 length: 16 amino acids. V lost 4 bases and J 5 bases, leaving 20 bases between the germline ends. The CDR3 DNA is TGTGCCATCAGTGGTGTTCTAGGGAAGGGCGGAACTGAAGCTTTCTTT. It is translated as CAISGVLGKGGTEAFF.

This chain uses TRBV19 with TRBJ2-3; 7 bases match TRBD2. CDR1 is LNHDA and CDR2 is SQIVND in the germline V gene (reference sequence). The V gene end was trimmed by 11 bases and the J gene end by 5 bases; junction bases not matched to a gene: 10. This CDR3 is 13 amino acids long. CDR3 coding DNA: TGTGCCTCGAGCGGGGTTGCCAAAGATACGCAGTATTTT. Protein: CASSGVAKDTQYF.

This chain uses TRBV7-2 with TRBJ1-6; D possibly corresponds to TRBD1 (5 bases). In germline, CDR1 is SGHTA, CDR2 FQGNSA. The CDR3 spans 19 residues. V lost 1 base, J lost 3 bases, and 19 bases lay in between. The CDR3, as DNA: TGTGCCAGCAGCTTAGATTCTTTCCAGGGATATCGCTATAATTCACCCCTCCACTTT. It is translated as CASSLDSFQGYRYNSPLHF.

J is TRBJ2-1 and V is TRBV2; the D is unclear. CDR3 length equals 14 residues. With 3 bases removed from V and 0 bases from J, the gap between germline ends came to 6 bases. Germline CDR1 and CDR2: SNHLY and FYNNEI. The chain's CDR3 is CASSEGFSYNEQFF. DNA of the CDR3: TGTGCCAGCAGTGAGGGGTTCTCCTACAATGAGCAGTTCTTC.

The rearrangement uses TRBV5-4 and TRBJ2-7; 10 bases agree with TRBD2. J gave up 2 bases and V 0 bases, and 5 bases lay outside the gene matches. Germline V CDR1 and CDR2: SGHNT, YYREEE (reference sequence). The CDR3 has 16 amino acids. Here the CDR3 reads CASSLGSGGPTYEQYF. CDR3 nucleotides: TGTGCCAGCAGCTTGGGTAGCGGGGGGCCGACCTACGAGCAGTACTTC. Based on the CDR3 plus reference TRBV5-4 and TRBJ2-7, the full variable domain is ETGVTQSPTHLIKTRGQQVTLRCSSQSGHNTVSWYQQALGQGPQFIFQYYREEENGRGNFPPRFSGLQFPNYSSELNVNALELDDSALYLCASSLGSGGPTYEQYFGPGTRLTVT.

The chain has TRBV30 and TRBJ1-1; D gene unclear. Germline V gene sequence: CDR1 GTSNPN, CDR2 SVGIG (reference sequence). The CDR3 runs 13 residues. Trimming left V 4 bases short and J 5 bases short, with 14 bases between. Written as DNA, the CDR3 is TGTGCCTGGACCACCCTTTCGGGAACTGAAGCTTTCTTT. Translating it yields CAWTTLSGTEAFF. Variable domain in full (rest from reference TRBV30 and TRBJ1-1): SQTIHQWPATLVQPVGSPLSLECTVEGTSNPNLYWYRQAAGRGLQLLFYSVGIGQISSEVPQNLSASRPQDRQFILSSKKLLLSDSGFYLCAWTTLSGTEAFFGQGTRLTVV.

Remarks on this clone: Other nucleotide sequences from this sample produce the same CDR3. V and J are TRBV18 and TRBJ1-1; D not resolved. The germline V gene encodes CDR1 KGHSH and CDR2 LQKENI. V dropped 3 bases and J dropped 0 bases, with 8 bases sitting between them. CDR3 length: 14 amino acids. The CDR3 DNA sequence: TGTGCCAGCTCACCGCGACAAATGAACACTGAAGCTTTCTTT. Encoded protein: CASSPRQMNTEAFF.

This clone has a single count. This chain joins TRBV7-9 and TRBJ1-4, with unresolved D. CDR3 length: 11 residues. V lost 8 bases, J lost 14 bases, and 15 bases lay in between. In germline, CDR1 is SEHNR, CDR2 FQNEAQ (reference sequence). The CDR3 spells CASSQSLILFF. The CDR3 DNA reads TGTGCCAGCTCTCAGAGTTTAATCCTGTTTTTT.

This chain links TRBV18 with TRBJ2-1; TRBD2 agrees at 8 bases. This CDR3 is built from 16 residues. The germline V gene encodes CDR1 KGHSH and CDR2 LQKENI. The V segment lost 3 bases and the J segment 3 bases; nucleotides outside the gene matches: 7. Here the CDR3 DNA reads TGTGCCAGCTCACCTACTAGCGGCATGGACTACAATGAGCAGTTCTTC. This sequence encodes CASSPTSGMDYNEQFF. The variable domain in full, with the rest retrieved from reference TRBV18 and TRBJ2-1, is NAGVMQNPRHLVRRRGQEARLRCSPMKGHSHVYWYRQLPEEGLKFMVYLQKENIIDESGMPKERFSAEFPKEGPSILRIQQVVRGDSAAYFCASSPTSGMDYNEQFFGPGTRLTVL.

This clone has just a few counts. The V and J genes are TRBV28 and TRBJ2-7; tentatively, D is TRBD2 (6 bases). The CDR3 has 15 amino acids. Germline V lookup: CDR1 MDHEN, CDR2 SYDVKM. Trimming removed 5 bases from V and 0 bases from J, with 14 bases in between. The CDR3 sequence is CASSPGDRNSYEQYF. The CDR3 DNA is TGTGCCAGCAGTCCGGGGGACCGTAACTCCTACGAGCAGTACTTC.

The V call is TRBV30, the J call TRBJ2-6; the D is unclear. The ends were cut back, 2 bases at V and 0 bases at J, with 14 bases in the middle. There are 17 residues in the CDR3. The germline V gene encodes CDR1 GTSNPN and CDR2 SVGIG (reference sequence). The CDR3 is CAWSSLRRISGANVLTF. The CDR3 nucleotides are TGTGCCTGGAGTTCCCTTCGACGGATCTCTGGGGCCAACGTCCTGACTTTC.

The chain combines TRBV30 with TRBJ2-2, with 8 bases identical to TRBD1. This CDR3 region has 16 residues. J was trimmed by 3 bases and V by 3 bases; bases with no gene match: 9. Per the germline V gene, CDR1 is GTSNPN and CDR2 is SVGIG (reference sequence). In DNA, the CDR3 is TGTGCCTGGAGGAAGGGGCCGGACAGGGACACCGGGGAGCTGTTTTTT. This encodes CAWRKGPDRDTGELFF.

The rearrangement links TRBV19 to TRBJ1-6, with a tentative D call TRBD1 (5 bases). The CDR3 runs to 16 residues. Germline V CDR1 and CDR2: LNHDA, SQIVND (reference sequence). V gave up 3 bases and J gave up 7 bases, with 16 bases separating them. In DNA, the CDR3 is TGTGCCAGTAGTATTGGGGGTTGGGGAATCAATTCACCCCTCCACTTT. The encoded protein is CASSIGGWGINSPLHF. Looking up the rest from reference TRBV19 and TRBJ1-6 gives the full variable domain: DGGITQSPKYLFRKEGQNVTLSCEQNLNHDAMYWYRQDPGQGLRLIYYSQIVNDFQKGDIAEGYSVSREKKESFPLTVTSAQKNPTAFYLCASSIGGWGINSPLHFGNGTRLTVT.

This clone was observed a single time. The chain uses TRBV30 and TRBJ2-7; 7 bases match TRBD2. J lost 2 bases, V lost 8 bases, and 3 bases had no gene match. This CDR3 spans 11 amino acids. From germline, CDR1 is GTSNPN and CDR2 SVGIG (reference sequence). CDR3 coding DNA: TGTGCCGGGGGGGGTGCCTACGAGCAGTACTTC. This sequence encodes CAGGGAYEQYF.

As for this clone: Other DNA sequences in the same sample also yield this CDR3. The chain links TRBV19 to TRBJ1-4; D perhaps matches TRBD1 (5 bases). There are 14 residues in the CDR3. Trimming took 3 bases from V and 4 from J, leaving 9 bases between them. Germline CDR1 LNHDA, CDR2 SQIVND (reference sequence). CDR3 residues: CASSMGQGNEKLFF. The CDR3 coding sequence is TGTGCCAGTAGTATGGGGCAGGGTAATGAAAAACTGTTTTTT.

The V and J genes are TRBV6-5 and TRBJ2-7; 7 positions match TRBD1. With 7 bases clipped from V and 3 bases from J, the junction kept 12 bases outside the gene matches. Germline V gives CDR1 MNHEY, CDR2 SVGAGI. This CDR3 has 15 residues. The CDR3 here is CASKKDRVTVYEQYF. CDR3 DNA: TGTGCCAGCAAGAAAGACAGGGTGACCGTCTACGAGCAGTACTTC.

V gene TRBV6-1 combines with J gene TRBJ1-5; no clear D. Trimming pared 0 bases from V and 8 bases from J, leaving 14 bases between. The CDR3 is made up of 15 amino acids. Germline CDR1 MNHNS, CDR2 SASEGT. The CDR3, as DNA: TGTGCCAGCAGTGAAGCTTGGTTGGTAGATAAGCCCCAGCATTTT. Protein sequence: CASSEAWLVDKPQHF.

The chain is built from TRBV4-1 and TRBJ2-5, with TRBD2 identical over 11 bases. The CDR3 spans 17 residues. The V gene's germline CDR1 is MGHRA and CDR2 YSYEKL. The V and J ends lost 0 bases and 5 bases, in that order; junction bases with no gene match: 8. CDR3 DNA: TGCGCCAGCAGCCAAGATGCTAGCGGGGGGTTGGGGGAGACCCAGTACTTC. Residues: CASSQDASGGLGETQYF.

The rearrangement uses TRBV5-4 and TRBJ2-7; a weak D match, TRBD2 (6 bases). The germline gives CDR1 SGHNT, CDR2 YYREEE (reference sequence). Trimming shortened V by 5 bases and J by 3 bases, and 15 bases separated the two germline ends. The CDR3 is 14 residues long. The CDR3 DNA reads as TGTGCCAGCAGTTACTGGAGGGACCGCTACGAGCAGTACTTC. Protein product: CASSYWRDRYEQYF.

This rearrangement joins TRBV30 to TRBJ1-6, with TRBD1 matching 8 bases. Looked up from germline, CDR1 is GTSNPN and CDR2 is SVGIG (reference sequence). V gave up 5 bases and J gave up 6 bases; unmatched junction bases: 6. CDR3 length equals 14 residues. CDR3 residues: CAWSPGTGNSPLHF. The CDR3 DNA reads as TGTGCCTGGTCCCCCGGGACAGGTAATTCACCCCTCCACTTT.

The CDR3 here is CASNNRWSTDTQYF. As DNA, the CDR3 is TGTGCCAGTAACAACAGGTGGAGCACAGATACGCAGTATTTT. This chain joins TRBV19 and TRBJ2-3, with D perhaps matching TRBD1 (5 bases). Germline V gene data show CDR1 as LNHDA and CDR2 as SQIVND (reference sequence). V was pared by 7 bases and J by 0 bases, with 11 bases between. The CDR3 contains 14 residues.

The chain has TRBV7-6 and TRBJ2-5; D is perhaps TRBD2 (6 bases). The V end was cut by 1 base, the J end by 7 bases, with 16 bases between. Germline V gene sequence: CDR1 SGHVS, CDR2 FNYEAQ. This CDR3 comprises 15 residues. In nucleotides, the CDR3 is TGTGCCAGCAGCTTAGTAGCGGACGACTCTGGGACCCAGTACTTC. The encoded protein is CASSLVADDSGTQYF.

V usage is TRBV4-1 and J usage is TRBJ2-5; 8 bases are a match to TRBD2. CDR3 length: 17 residues. V was pared by 2 bases and J by 4 bases, with 12 bases of the junction left unmatched. Germline assignment: CDR1 MGHRA and CDR2 YSYEKL. The CDR3 nucleotides read TGCGCCAGCAGCCAAACCCCCGGGACTAGTGGGTTAGAGACCCAGTACTTC. As protein: CASSQTPGTSGLETQYF.